These 21 T cell receptor beta chains were sequenced from one sample in a study of control samples from healthy donors and cancer patients. Only in-frame clones appear in the TCRdb table, and some are missing; sequencing was by immunoSEQ multiplex PCR. Altogether some 56,000 clones are present, 85% to 95% being singletons, with the ten largest covering approximately 2.3%. Sequencing was performed on blood. The receptor set was obtained from a man aged 25 to 40 in good health.

The chain combines TRBV27 with TRBJ2-1, with 7 bases aligning to TRBD1. CDR3 size: 14 residues. Germline values: CDR1 MNHEY, CDR2 SMNVEV (reference sequence). Germline trimming cut 7 bases from V and 2 bases from J; bases unmatched to any gene: 5. The CDR3 reads CASTPGTAYNEQFF. CDR3 nucleotides: TGTGCCAGCACACCCGGGACAGCCTACAATGAGCAGTTCTTC.

The chain carries TRBV6-5 and TRBJ1-3; D perhaps matches TRBD1 (5 bases). Germline loops: CDR1 MNHEY, CDR2 SVGAGI. V was cut by 2 bases and J by 1 base, with 12 bases left in between. The CDR3 is made up of 16 amino acids. The DNA for the CDR3 is TGTGCCAGCAGTTACAAACAGGCTTATTCTGGAAACACCATATATTTT. The encoded protein is CASSYKQAYSGNTIYF.

This clone was detected only a few times. The rearrangement uses TRBV7-2 and TRBJ2-7, with TRBD2 identical over 10 bases. Germline CDR1 and CDR2: SGHTA and FQGNSA. The CDR3 is 16 residues long. The junction had 7 bases not matched to a gene; V was cut back by 5 bases and J by 0 bases. The CDR3 sequence: CASSAPTSGFSYEQYF. The CDR3 nucleotides are TGTGCCAGCAGCGCCCCGACTAGCGGGTTCTCCTACGAGCAGTACTTC.

This clone is a singleton in its sample. The chain combines TRBV3-1 (or the pseudogene TRBV3-2) with TRBJ1-1; no firm D call. V lost 1 base, J lost 7 bases, and 10 bases lay in between. This CDR3 has 13 residues. From germline, CDR1 is LGHDT and CDR2 YNNKEL (reference sequence). In DNA, the CDR3 is TGTGCCAGCAGCCAAGCGCAGTTCTTTGAAGCTTTCTTT. It codes for CASSQAQFFEAFF.

The chain carries TRBV27 and TRBJ1-5; TRBD1 agrees at 10 bases. The CDR3 extends over 18 amino acids. The trim removed 6 bases at V and 6 bases at J, leaving 17 bases unmatched. Looked up from germline, CDR1 is MNHEY and CDR2 is SMNVEV (reference sequence). In DNA form, the CDR3 reads TGTGCCAGCAGACCACTTTATCCGGGACAGGGGAGAAGTCAGCCCCAGCATTTT. This codes for CASRPLYPGQGRSQPQHF.

The chain combines TRBV27 with TRBJ2-5, with 8 nucleotides matching TRBD1. V trimming: 6 bases; J trimming: 6 bases; junction bases outside the gene matches: 6. The CDR3 runs 13 residues. Germline loops: CDR1 MNHEY, CDR2 SMNVEV (reference sequence). The CDR3 sequence: CASRTQGAKTQYF. DNA of the CDR3: TGTGCCAGCAGGACGCAGGGGGCCAAGACCCAGTACTTC.

CDR3 sequence reads: CASSDSGTDYGYTF. In DNA form, the CDR3 reads TGTGCCAGCAGTGACTCCGGGACCGATTATGGCTACACCTTC. This chain links TRBV25-1 with TRBJ1-2; D perhaps matches TRBD1 (5 bases). Trimming removed 3 bases from V and 5 bases from J, with 13 bases in between. This CDR3 is built from 14 residues. Germline loops: CDR1 MGHDK, CDR2 SYGVNS.

This clone was recorded once. The chain is built from TRBV7-9 and TRBJ1-2; the match to TRBD1 covers 7 bases. V was pared by 5 bases and J by 2 bases, with 8 bases of the junction left unmatched. The CDR3 has 15 amino acids. The germline V gene has CDR1 SEHNR and CDR2 FQNEAQ (reference sequence). Here the CDR3 reads CASSPSGTDNYGYTF. DNA for the CDR3: TGTGCCAGCAGCCCATCCGGGACAGACAACTATGGCTACACCTTC.

The chain uses TRBV10-1 and TRBJ2-1; 8 nucleotides agree with TRBD2. The V gene end was trimmed by 6 bases and the J gene end by 5 bases; junction bases not matched to a gene: 6. The CDR3 is made up of 14 amino acids. Germline V gene lookup returns CDR1 WNHNN and CDR2 SYGVQD (reference sequence). CDR3 amino acids: CASSLSGTNNEQFF. The DNA for the CDR3 is TGCGCCAGCAGCCTTAGCGGGACCAACAATGAGCAGTTCTTC.

The chain has TRBV5-5 and TRBJ2-2; perhaps D is TRBD1 or TRBD2 (5 bases each). Deletions cut 0 bases from V and 0 bases from J, with 9 bases between. CDR1 and CDR2 (germline): SGHKS, YYEKEE (reference sequence). The CDR3 spans 16 residues. The CDR3 region has the DNA TGTGCCAGCAGCTTGGCAGGGACCTCGAACACCGGGGAGCTGTTTTTT. Its translation is CASSLAGTSNTGELFF.

The chain has TRBV5-1 and TRBJ1-1, with D perhaps TRBD1 (5 bases). Germline V CDR1 and CDR2: SGHRS, YFSETQ. The CDR3 runs to 13 residues. V was cut by 4 bases and J by 4 bases, with 11 bases left in between. The CDR3 coding sequence is TGCGCCAGCAGCATTCAGGGATTCACTGAAGCTTTCTTT. This gives the protein CASSIQGFTEAFF.

This chain connects TRBV24-1 to TRBJ2-3, with 7 bases that match TRBD1. The CDR3 has 16 amino acids. With V trimmed by 5 bases and J by 0 bases, 7 bases remained unmatched. CDR1 and CDR2 from the germline V gene are KGHDR and SFDVKD. CDR3 DNA: TGTGCCACCAGTGGACCCGGACAGGCTAGCACAGATACGCAGTATTTT. Translating gives CATSGPGQASTDTQYF.

The chain recombines TRBV7-3 with TRBJ2-1; TRBD2 matches at 9 bases. Trimming at V came to 5 bases and at J to 2 bases, leaving 4 bases not matched to a gene. The CDR3 length is 15 residues. Germline CDR1 and CDR2: SGHTA and FQGTGA. In DNA form, the CDR3 reads TGTGCCAGCAGCGAACTAGCGGGTCCCTACAATGAGCAGTTCTTC. Its translation: CASSELAGPYNEQFF.

This clone appeared a single time. V and J are TRBV7-2 and TRBJ1-6; TRBD1 matches 8 bases. In germline, CDR1 is SGHTA, CDR2 FQGNSA. CDR3 length: 13 amino acids. V lost 5 bases, J lost 10 bases, and 4 bases stayed unmatched. CDR3: CASSPGQGSPLHF. CDR3 bases: TGTGCCAGCAGCCCCGGACAGGGATCACCCCTCCACTTT.

This clone showed up just once. The chain links TRBV21-1 to TRBJ2-7. TRBV21-1 is recorded as a pseudogene. This CDR3 has 15 amino acids. CDR3 in amino acids: CASSKEEGYGAEQYF. In DNA, the CDR3 is TGTGCCAGCAGCAAAGAGGAAGGGTACGGGGCCGAGCAGTACTTC.

CDR3 loop: CASSLAVAKNIQYF. CDR3 bases: TGTGCCAGCAGCTTGGCGGTAGCCAAAAACATTCAGTACTTC. The rearrangement uses TRBV5-6 and TRBJ2-4; no clear D. The CDR3 is 14 residues long. Germline CDR1 reads SGHDT; CDR2 reads YYEEEE. V was trimmed by 0 bases and J by 0 bases, leaving 4 bases between them.

The V gene is TRBV6-6, the J gene TRBJ1-6; D gene uncertain. Trimming left V 2 bases short and J 4 bases short, with 9 bases between. The CDR3 consists of 15 residues. CDR1 MNHNY and CDR2 SVGAGI come from the germline V gene (reference sequence). Here the CDR3 DNA reads TGTGCCAGCAGTTACAGGGAGCGGTATAATTCACCCCTCCACTTT. Its protein is CASSYRERYNSPLHF.

The J gene is TRBJ2-5, the V gene TRBV29-1; TRBD2 matches at 9 bases. Germline-derived CDR1 and CDR2 are SQVTM and ANQGSEA. J was trimmed by 5 bases and V by 4 bases; bases with no gene match: 11. The CDR3 runs to 15 residues. In DNA form, the CDR3 reads TGCAGCGTTGGCCTCCCGGGACTAGCTTTCGAGACCCAGTACTTC. Translated, it gives CSVGLPGLAFETQYF.

V usage is TRBV5-1 and J usage is TRBJ2-7, with 9 positions matching TRBD1. The V and J ends lost 0 bases and 3 bases, in that order; junction bases with no gene match: 4. This CDR3 is 15 amino acids long. From germline, CDR1 is SGHRS and CDR2 YFSETQ. CDR3 protein: CASSLGPGQGYEQYF. DNA for the CDR3: TGCGCCAGCAGCTTGGGGCCGGGACAGGGCTACGAGCAGTACTTC.

V is TRBV10-3 and J is TRBJ2-1, with D possibly matching TRBD2 (6 bases). V lost 3 bases to trimming and J lost 7 bases, with 19 bases between them. CDR1 and CDR2 from the germline V gene are ENHRY and SYGVKD. The CDR3 sequence is 16 residues long. CDR3 in amino acids: CAISDPKGGALNEQFF. The CDR3 nucleotides read TGTGCCATCAGTGACCCGAAAGGAGGGGCGTTAAATGAGCAGTTCTTC.

The chain is built from TRBV28 and TRBJ1-2, with 8 bases identical to TRBD1. V gave up 6 bases and J gave up 6 bases; unmatched junction bases: 9. Looked up from germline, CDR1 is MDHEN and CDR2 is SYDVKM. There are 14 residues in the CDR3. CDR3 DNA sequence: TGTGCCAGCAGATCCGGGACAGGCATAAATGGCTACACCTTC. It is translated as CASRSGTGINGYTF.